The rows below give T cell receptor beta chains drawn from one sample of a study of T cell responses to AZD1222 COVID-19 vaccine. The assay was immunoSEQ multiplex PCR, and TCRdb's table has in-frame clones only and misses some. This sample has about 180,000 clones; roughly nine tenths occur once, and the top ten carry approximately 2%. The sample in question was peripheral blood, obtained on day 0 of AZD1222 vaccination. These receptors were obtained from an adult in good health. Each CDR3 is given with its conserved first and last residue. The order of the fields is D gene, J gene, clone size, V gene, CDR3 DNA, CDR3 protein. A D gene is named only where the DNA matches it firmly. Clone size is stated in some rows and not others, as once, few, many or a class when expanded.

NA	TRBJ1-6	NA	TRBV7-2	TGTGCCAGCAGCCTAGGGGTTAATTCACCCCTCCACTTT	CASSLGVNSPLHF
NA	TRBJ1-1	NA	TRBV6-5	TGTGCCAGCGGGGAGAGGAACACTGAAGCTTTCTTT	CASGERNTEAFF
NA	TRBJ2-7	NA	TRBV18	TGTGCCAGCTCACCATCGGCAGGGGCCCACGACGAGCAGTACTTC	CASSPSAGAHDEQYF
NA	TRBJ1-6	NA	TRBV27	TGTGCCAGCAGTTTAGTTAATTCACCCCTCCACTTT	CASSLVNSPLHF
NA	TRBJ1-5	NA	TRBV19	TGTGCCAGTAGCGACATTAGCAATCAGCCCCAGCATTTT	CASSDISNQPQHF
NA	TRBJ1-2	NA	TRBV7-8	TGTGCCAGCAGCTTAGGGGAGTCGAGCTATGGCTACACCTTC	CASSLGESSYGYTF
TRBD1	TRBJ2-5	NA	TRBV9	TGTGCCAGCAGCGGTCACGGGACAGGGGGCAGGGAGACCCAGTACTTC	CASSGHGTGGRETQYF
NA	TRBJ2-5	NA	TRBV6-2/TRBV6-3	TGTGCCAGCAGTTGGGCCGACTACCAAGAGACCCAGTACTTC	CASSWADYQETQYF
NA	TRBJ2-7	NA	TRBV7-8	TGTGCCAGCAGCCCCGGGACCGGAGAAAGGTACTTC	CASSPGTGERYF
TRBD1	TRBJ1-5	NA	TRBV7-9	TGTGCCAGCAGCCCCGACAGGGGGGAGAGCAATCAGCCCCAGCATTTT	CASSPDRGESNQPQHF
TRBD1	TRBJ2-2	NA	TRBV7-9	TGTGCCAGCACCGGGACAGGGGCGTCCACCGGGGAGCTGTTTTTT	CASTGTGASTGELFF
TRBD1	TRBJ1-4	once	TRBV11-2	TGTGCCAGCAGCTCCGACAGGGGTAGTGAAAAACTGTTTTTT	CASSSDRGSEKLFF
TRBD2	TRBJ2-5	NA	TRBV7-3	TGTGCCAGCAGCTCGGGACTAGCGGGAGCTGAGACCCAGTACTTC	CASSSGLAGAETQYF
NA	TRBJ2-2	NA	TRBV10-1	TGCGCCAGCGCCGGGACACTGGGAACCGGGGAGCTGTTTTTT	CASAGTLGTGELFF
NA	TRBJ2-4	NA	TRBV4-1	TGCGCCAGCAGCCAAGACCCCCAACGGGAGCTAGCCAAAAACATTCAGTACTTC	CASSQDPQRELAKNIQYF
TRBD2	TRBJ2-3	NA	TRBV5-1	TGCGCCAGCAGCATAACTAGCGGGGGGAGCTCAGATACGCAGTATTTT	CASSITSGGSSDTQYF
TRBD2	TRBJ2-1	NA	TRBV4-1	TGCGCCAGCAGCGGACTAGCGGGGGGATACAATGAGCAGTTCTTC	CASSGLAGGYNEQFF
NA	TRBJ1-3	once	TRBV30	TGTGCCTGGAGTGCCGCTCAGTCTGGAAACACCATATATTTT	CAWSAAQSGNTIYF
NA	TRBJ2-7	NA	TRBV27	TGTGCCAGCAGGTCCGCCGCCGGCTACGAGCAGTACTTC	CASRSAAGYEQYF
NA	TRBJ1-1	NA	TRBV18	TGTGCCAGCTCACCAGTGACCGAAGCTTTCTTT	CASSPVTEAFF
NA	TRBJ2-7	NA	TRBV18	TGTGCCAGCTCACCAGGGGACGCAGCCTCCTACGAGCAGTACTTC	CASSPGDAASYEQYF
TRBD2	TRBJ2-4	NA	TRBV7-9	TGTGCCAGCAGCTTAGGGACTAGTGGGGCGTGGTACTTC	CASSLGTSGAWYF
TRBD1	TRBJ2-1	NA	TRBV3-1/TRBV3-2	TGTGCCAGCAGCCAATGGGGTAGGGACAGGGGGTTTTGGCAGTTCTTC	CASSQWGRDRGFWQFF
TRBD2	TRBJ2-3	once	TRBV15	TGTGCCACCAGTCGTCGACTAGCGGGAGGGGCGCAGTATTTT	CATSRRLAGGAQYF
NA	TRBJ1-5	NA	TRBV24-1	TGTGCCACCAGCACGGCAGGCACCCATCAGCCCCAGCATTTT	CATSTAGTHQPQHF
TRBD1	TRBJ2-2	NA	TRBV5-1	TGCGCCAGGATACCCGGGACAGGGAGGACCGGGGAGCTGTTTTTT	CARIPGTGRTGELFF
NA	TRBJ2-7	NA	TRBV5-5	TGTGCCAGCAGCTTGCCGGGGCAGGGACGCGAGCAGTACTTC	CASSLPGQGREQYF
TRBD2	TRBJ2-7	NA	TRBV6-5	TGTGCCAGCAGTCTAGCGGGAGGGCCCGGCGAGCAGTACTTC	CASSLAGGPGEQYF
NA	TRBJ1-3	NA	TRBV18	TGTGCCAGCTCATCCCTATTCCAATCAGGGAACACCATATATTTT	CASSSLFQSGNTIYF
TRBD1	TRBJ2-1	NA	TRBV9	TGTGCCAGCAGCGTAGCCGGGACAGGGCAGAATGAGCAGTTCTTC	CASSVAGTGQNEQFF
TRBD1	TRBJ2-7	NA	TRBV7-9	TGTGCCAGCAGCCCCAGGGGACAGGATTTCTACGAGCAGTACTTC	CASSPRGQDFYEQYF
NA	TRBJ1-2	NA	TRBV19	TGTGCCACCCGACAGGACGTGCGGGGCTACACCTTC	CATRQDVRGYTF
TRBD2	TRBJ2-2	few	TRBV7-2	TGTGCCAGCAGCTTAGCGCATGTGACTAGCGGGACGGTACGGACCGGGGAGCTGTTTTTT	CASSLAHVTSGTVRTGELFF
NA	TRBJ1-2	NA	TRBV6-5	TGTGCCAGCTCAAATACGGGGCGGCCCTCTGGCTACACCTTC	CASSNTGRPSGYTF
NA	TRBJ1-6	NA	TRBV5-6	TGTGCCAGCAGCTTGGAGCTTATGAGGCCGACGAATTCACCCCTCCACTTT	CASSLELMRPTNSPLHF
NA	TRBJ2-2	NA	TRBV18	TGTGCCAGCTCTAGAGAGGGAGGCGATACCGGGGAGCTGTTTTTT	CASSREGGDTGELFF
TRBD1	TRBJ1-1	NA	TRBV12-5	TGTGCTAGTGGTTCCGGACAGGGAGCTTTCTTT	CASGSGQGAFF
TRBD1	TRBJ1-4	once	TRBV28	TGTGCCAGCATTTCCCCCAGGGGGGTAGAAAAACTGTTTTTT	CASISPRGVEKLFF
NA	TRBJ2-1	NA	TRBV18	TGTGCCAGCTCACCAATACGGGAAGGGGAGCAGTTCTTC	CASSPIREGEQFF
TRBD1	TRBJ1-1	NA	TRBV28	TGTGCCAGCAGTACTCCAGGGGGCGGAGAGTACACTGAAGCTTTCTTT	CASSTPGGGEYTEAFF
TRBD1	TRBJ2-3	once	TRBV6-5	TGTGCCAGCAGAATCGACAGGGGGGAAGATACGCAGTATTTT	CASRIDRGEDTQYF
NA	TRBJ2-3	NA	TRBV10-1	TGCGCCAGCAGTGAAATCAGAGACACAGATACGCAGTATTTT	CASSEIRDTDTQYF
TRBD1	TRBJ1-1	NA	TRBV2	TGTGCCAGCAGGGGGACAGTCCCCGGCGGAACTGAAGCTTTCTTT	CASRGTVPGGTEAFF
TRBD1	TRBJ1-6	NA	TRBV9	TGTGCCAGCAGCGTAGGGGGACAGGGGGATTTCGTGCATTCACCCCTCCACTTT	CASSVGGQGDFVHSPLHF
NA	TRBJ1-2	NA	TRBV5-6	TGTGCCAGCAGCTTGGCTGCGACCTCTAACTATGGCTACACCTTC	CASSLAATSNYGYTF